This TCR beta chain was obtained from a study of shared clonotypes between healthy human individuals. The naive CD8 population came from CD45RO-negative cells selected for CCR7, without terminally differentiated effector memory CD45RA+ cells. The repertoire was sequenced with immunoSEQ multiplex PCR; TCRdb's copy has only in-frame clones and lacks some. The sample contains 1.5 million to 2.5 million clones, over 85% of which appear only once. The CDR3 is 17 residues long. V lost 1 base to trimming and J lost 0 bases, with 12 bases between them. Germline assignment: CDR1 LGHNA and CDR2 YNFKEQ. The receptor was isolated from a man aged 18 to 35 in good health. The V call is TRBV4-2, the J call TRBJ1-4, with D maybe TRBD1 (5 bases). The source material was naive CD8+ T cells sorted from blood. This chain's CDR3 is CASSQGREGPTNEKLFF. The CDR3, as DNA: TGTGCCAGCAGCCAAGGTCGGGAGGGGCCAACTAATGAAAAACTGTTTTTT.